These 4 T cell receptor beta chains came from one sample sequenced in a study of blood T cell repertoires in COVID-19. Here immunoSEQ multiplex PCR was the method, and the copy in TCRdb shows in-frame clones only, minus some. The sample holds hundreds of thousands of clones, approximately 80% seen once. Sequencing was performed on peripheral blood. Every receptor here comes from a woman aged 80 or over with acute or convalescent COVID-19.

The V and J genes are TRBV19 and TRBJ1-1; D not certain. Trimming took 3 bases from V and 0 from J, leaving 11 bases between them. The CDR3 extends over 15 amino acids. Germline V gene lookup returns CDR1 LNHDA and CDR2 SQIVND (reference sequence). The CDR3 nucleotides are TGTGCCAGTAGTATGTACGTAGTGATGAACACTGAAGCTTTCTTT. This sequence encodes CASSMYVVMNTEAFF.

The rearrangement links TRBV5-4 to TRBJ2-7; D perhaps matches TRBD2 (6 bases). The CDR3 runs to 14 residues. The germline V gene encodes CDR1 SGHNT and CDR2 YYREEE (reference sequence). Trimming removed 4 bases from V and 2 bases from J, with 13 bases in between. CDR3 amino acids: CASSAGTGTYEQYF. DNA for the CDR3: TGTGCCAGCAGCGCCGGGACTGGGACCTACGAGCAGTACTTC.

V is TRBV27 and J is TRBJ1-2, with a weak D call TRBD1 (6 bases). The germline V gene has CDR1 MNHEY and CDR2 SMNVEV (reference sequence). This CDR3 region has 13 residues. Between the trimmed V and J ends, which lost 6 bases and 2 bases, there was a span of 10 bases. The DNA of the CDR3 is TGTGCCAGCAGATATACAGGGAACTATGGCTACACCTTC. It translates to CASRYTGNYGYTF.

The chain has TRBV9 and TRBJ2-4; perhaps TRBD2 as D (6 bases). Looked up from germline, CDR1 is SGDLS and CDR2 is YYNGEE. This CDR3 is 15 amino acids long. The V end lost 0 bases, the J end lost 0 bases, and 7 bases lay between the germline ends. The CDR3 is CASSVAGVAKNIQYF. The CDR3 DNA reads as TGTGCCAGCAGCGTAGCGGGGGTAGCCAAAAACATTCAGTACTTC.